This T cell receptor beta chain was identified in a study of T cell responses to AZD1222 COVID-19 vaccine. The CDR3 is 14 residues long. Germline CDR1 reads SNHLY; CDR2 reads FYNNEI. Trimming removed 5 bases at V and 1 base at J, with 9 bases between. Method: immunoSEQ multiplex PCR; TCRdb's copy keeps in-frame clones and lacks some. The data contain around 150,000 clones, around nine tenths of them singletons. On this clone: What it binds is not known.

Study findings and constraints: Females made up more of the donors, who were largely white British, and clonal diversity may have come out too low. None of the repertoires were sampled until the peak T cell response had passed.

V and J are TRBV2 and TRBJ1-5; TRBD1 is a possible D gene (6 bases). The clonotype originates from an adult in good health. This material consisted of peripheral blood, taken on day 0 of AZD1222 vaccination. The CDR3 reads CASSPGESNQPQHF. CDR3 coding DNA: TGTGCCAGCAGTCCAGGGGAAAGCAATCAGCCCCAGCATTTT.